This TCR beta chain was recovered during a study of vaccination effects on CD4 cells after COVID-19. Looking at the study overall: Two doses of BNT162b2 or mRNA-1273 vaccine were administered to participants.

Details on this clone: The antigen remains unidentified.

CDR1 and CDR2 (germline): DFQATT, SNEGSKA (reference sequence). The CDR3 length is 15 residues. Trimming took 3 bases from V and 4 from J, leaving 18 bases between them. Under the ViraFEST assay, PBMC were stimulated with viral peptide pools so that antigen-specific CD4+ T cells expanded. Sequencing was performed afterwards. Investigators separated out CD4+ T cells once approximately 11 days of culture had passed. Each vaccine recipient was nucleocapsid antibody negative and had no prior SARS-CoV-2 infection. It was on days 3 and 7 that half the medium was replaced with IL-2 medium. Sequenced by immunoSEQ multiplex PCR; TCRdb stores in-frame clones only, minus some. The table records roughly 19,000 clones, over 65% of them present only once. Points from the study as a whole: There was only 1 of 255 vaccine-induced clones in healthy vaccinees that cross-reacted with common cold coronaviruses. Convalescent patients were scarce in the study, and it lacked early post-infection timepoints.

The source was CD4+ T cells from PBMCs cultured with HCoV-NL63 spike peptides, collected before COVID-19 vaccination. The TCR comes from a human donor who received a COVID-19 vaccine. The chain employs TRBV20-1 and TRBJ2-5, with D unclear. This CDR3 is CSASGRASRGETQYF. In nucleotides, the CDR3 is TGCAGTGCTAGTGGTAGGGCCTCGAGAGGAGAGACCCAGTACTTC.